This T cell receptor beta chain was retrieved from a study of T-cell memory formation after mild COVID-19. TCRdb ran MiXCR on the 5' RACE reads and lists one entry per CDR3 protein. The repertoire holds fewer than 700,000 distinct CDR3 sequences, with over 15% as singletons. CDR1 ENHRY and CDR2 SYGVKD come from the germline V gene. This CDR3 has 13 amino acids. V was pared by 8 bases and J by 7 bases, with 15 bases between. The TCR originated in an adult woman who had mild COVID-19 (a few samples of this study predate the infection). Cell type and time point are not known. The V gene is TRBV10-3, the J gene TRBJ2-1, with D perhaps TRBD1 or TRBD2 (5 bases each). The specimen was PBMCs or a T cell subset sorted from them (not recorded which). The CDR3 nucleotides are TGTGCCATCGGGGACCCGCTCCATAATGAGCAGTTCTTC. Its translation: CAIGDPLHNEQFF.